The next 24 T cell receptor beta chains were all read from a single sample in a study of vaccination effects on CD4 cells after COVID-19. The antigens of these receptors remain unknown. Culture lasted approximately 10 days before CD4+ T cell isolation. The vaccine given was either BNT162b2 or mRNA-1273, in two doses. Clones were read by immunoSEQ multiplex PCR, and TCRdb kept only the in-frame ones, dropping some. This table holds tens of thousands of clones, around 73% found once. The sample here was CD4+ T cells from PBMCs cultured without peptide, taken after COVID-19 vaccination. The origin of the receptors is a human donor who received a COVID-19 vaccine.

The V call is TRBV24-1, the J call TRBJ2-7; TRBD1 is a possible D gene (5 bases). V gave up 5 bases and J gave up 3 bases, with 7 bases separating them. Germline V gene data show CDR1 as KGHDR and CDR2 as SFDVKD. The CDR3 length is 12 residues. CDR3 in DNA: TGTGCCACCAGTGGGGGCTTCTACGAGCAGTACGTC. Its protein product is CATSGGFYEQYV.

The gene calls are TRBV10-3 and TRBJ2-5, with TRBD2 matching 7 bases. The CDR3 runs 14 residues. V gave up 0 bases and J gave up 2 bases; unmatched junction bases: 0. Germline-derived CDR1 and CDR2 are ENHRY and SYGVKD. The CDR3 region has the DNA TGTGCCATCAGTGAGTCGGGGGGGCAAGAGACCCAGTACTTC. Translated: CAISESGGQETQYF.

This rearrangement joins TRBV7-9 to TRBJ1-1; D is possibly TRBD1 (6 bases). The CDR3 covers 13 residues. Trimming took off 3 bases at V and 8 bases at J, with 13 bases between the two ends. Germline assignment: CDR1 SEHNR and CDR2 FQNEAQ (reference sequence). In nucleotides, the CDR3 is TGTGCCAGCAGCTTCTTCCGACAGGCCGAAGCTTTCTTT. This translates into CASSFFRQAEAFF.

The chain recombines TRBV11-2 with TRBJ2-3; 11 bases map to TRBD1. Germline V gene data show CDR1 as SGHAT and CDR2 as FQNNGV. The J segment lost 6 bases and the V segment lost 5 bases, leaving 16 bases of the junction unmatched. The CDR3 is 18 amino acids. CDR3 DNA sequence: TGTGCCAGCAGCCCGCGGACAGGGGGCACCCCTGAGAGTGATACGCAGTATTTT. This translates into CASSPRTGGTPESDTQYF.

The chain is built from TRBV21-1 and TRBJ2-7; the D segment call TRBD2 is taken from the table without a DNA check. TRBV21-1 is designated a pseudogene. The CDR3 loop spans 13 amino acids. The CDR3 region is CASRLDGTYEQYV. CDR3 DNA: TGTGCCAGCAGATTAGACGGGACCTACGAGCAGTACGTC.

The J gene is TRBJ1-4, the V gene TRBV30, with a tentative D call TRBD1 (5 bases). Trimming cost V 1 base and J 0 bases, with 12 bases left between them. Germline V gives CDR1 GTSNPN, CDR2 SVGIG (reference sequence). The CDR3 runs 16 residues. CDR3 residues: CAWSETRGATNEKLFF. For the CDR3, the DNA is TGTGCCTGGAGTGAGACTCGGGGGGCAACTAATGAAAAACTGTTTTTT.

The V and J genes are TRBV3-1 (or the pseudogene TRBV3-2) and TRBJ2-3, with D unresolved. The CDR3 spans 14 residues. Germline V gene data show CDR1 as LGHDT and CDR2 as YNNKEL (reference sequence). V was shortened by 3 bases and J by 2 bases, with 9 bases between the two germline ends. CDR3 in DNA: TGTGCCAGCAGCCATCGGCAGGCCACAGATACGCAGTATTTT. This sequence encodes CASSHRQATDTQYF.

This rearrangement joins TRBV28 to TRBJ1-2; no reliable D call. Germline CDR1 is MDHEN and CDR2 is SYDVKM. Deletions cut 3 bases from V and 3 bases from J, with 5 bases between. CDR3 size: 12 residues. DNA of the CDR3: TGTGCCAGCAGTTTTCAAGACTATGGCTACACCTTC. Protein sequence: CASSFQDYGYTF.

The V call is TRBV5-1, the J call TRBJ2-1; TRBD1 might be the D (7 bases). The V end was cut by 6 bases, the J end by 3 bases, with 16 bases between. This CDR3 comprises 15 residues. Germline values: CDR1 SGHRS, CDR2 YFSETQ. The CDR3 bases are TGCGCCAGCACCCCCAGACAGGGACTCTACAATGAGCAGTTCTTC. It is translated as CASTPRQGLYNEQFF.

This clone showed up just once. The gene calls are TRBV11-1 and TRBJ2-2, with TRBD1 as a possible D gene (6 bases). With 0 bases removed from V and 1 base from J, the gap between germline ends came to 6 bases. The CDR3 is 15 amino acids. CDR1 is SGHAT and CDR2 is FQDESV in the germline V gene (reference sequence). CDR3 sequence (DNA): TGTGCCAGCAGCTTAGCCAGGGGGAACACCGGGGAGCTGTTTTTT. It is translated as CASSLARGNTGELFF. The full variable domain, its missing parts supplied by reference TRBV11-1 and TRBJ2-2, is EAEVAQSPRYKITEKSQAVAFWCDPISGHATLYWYRQILGQGPELLVQFQDESVVDDSQLPKDRFSAERLKGVDSTLKIQPAELGDSAMYLCASSLARGNTGELFFGEGSRLTVL.

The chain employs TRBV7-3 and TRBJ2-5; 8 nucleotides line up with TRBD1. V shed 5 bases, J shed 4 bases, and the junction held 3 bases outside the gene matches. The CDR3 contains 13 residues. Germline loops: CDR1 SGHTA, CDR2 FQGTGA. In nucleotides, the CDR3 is TGTGCCAGCAGCGGTGACAGGGGAGAGACCCAGTACTTC. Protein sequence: CASSGDRGETQYF.

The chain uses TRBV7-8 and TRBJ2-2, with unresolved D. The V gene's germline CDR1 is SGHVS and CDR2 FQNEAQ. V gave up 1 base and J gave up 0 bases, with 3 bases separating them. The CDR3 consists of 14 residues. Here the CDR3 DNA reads TGTGCCAGCAGCTTAGAACCGAACACCGGGGAGCTGTTTTTT. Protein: CASSLEPNTGELFF.

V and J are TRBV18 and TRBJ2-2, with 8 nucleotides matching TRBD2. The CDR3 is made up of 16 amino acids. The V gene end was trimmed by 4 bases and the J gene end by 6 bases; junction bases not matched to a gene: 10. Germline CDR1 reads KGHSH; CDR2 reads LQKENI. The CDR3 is CASSLYSGISSGELFF. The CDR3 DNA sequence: TGTGCCAGCTCACTATATAGCGGGATTTCTTCCGGGGAGCTGTTTTTT.

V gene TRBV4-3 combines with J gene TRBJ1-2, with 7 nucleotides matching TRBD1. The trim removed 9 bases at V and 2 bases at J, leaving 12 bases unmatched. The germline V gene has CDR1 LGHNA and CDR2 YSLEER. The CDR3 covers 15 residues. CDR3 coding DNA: TGCGCCAGTTCACCATTTATACAGGGGAACTATGGCTACACCTTC. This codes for CASSPFIQGNYGYTF.

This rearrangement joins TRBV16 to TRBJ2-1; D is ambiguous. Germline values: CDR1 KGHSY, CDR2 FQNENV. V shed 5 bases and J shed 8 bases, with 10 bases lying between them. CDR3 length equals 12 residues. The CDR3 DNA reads TGTGCCAGCAGCTGGACGGTCGATGAGCAGTTCTTC. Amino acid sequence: CASSWTVDEQFF.

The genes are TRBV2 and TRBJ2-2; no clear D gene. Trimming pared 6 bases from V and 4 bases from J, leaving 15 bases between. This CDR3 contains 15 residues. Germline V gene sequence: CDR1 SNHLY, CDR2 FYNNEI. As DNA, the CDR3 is TGTGCCAGCAGCCTCAGGCCTATCGCCACCGGGGAGCTGTTTTTT. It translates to CASSLRPIATGELFF.

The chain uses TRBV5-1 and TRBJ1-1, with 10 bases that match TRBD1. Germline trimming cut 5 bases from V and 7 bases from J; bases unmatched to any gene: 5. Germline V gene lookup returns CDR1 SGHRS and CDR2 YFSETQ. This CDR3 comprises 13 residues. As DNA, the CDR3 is TGCGCCAGCAGGGGACAGGGGTTTGATGAAGCTTTCTTT. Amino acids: CASRGQGFDEAFF.

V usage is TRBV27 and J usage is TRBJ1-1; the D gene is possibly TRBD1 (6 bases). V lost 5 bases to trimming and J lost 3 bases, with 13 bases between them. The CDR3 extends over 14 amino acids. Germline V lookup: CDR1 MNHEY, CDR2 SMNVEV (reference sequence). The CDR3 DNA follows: TGTGCCAGCAGTGACCTCAGGGGAGACACTGAAGCTTTCTTT. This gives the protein CASSDLRGDTEAFF.

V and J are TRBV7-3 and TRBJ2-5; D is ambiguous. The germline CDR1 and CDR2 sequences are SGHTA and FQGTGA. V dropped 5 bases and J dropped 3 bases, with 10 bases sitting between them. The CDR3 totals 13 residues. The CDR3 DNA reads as TGTGCCAGCAGCCTATACACAGAAGAGACCCAGTACTTC. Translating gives CASSLYTEETQYF. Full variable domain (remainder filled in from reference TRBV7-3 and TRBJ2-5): GAGVSQTPSNKVTEKGKYVELRCDPISGHTALYWYRQSLGQGPEFLIYFQGTGAADDSGLPNDRFFAVRPEGSVSTLKIQRTERGDSAVYLCASSLYTEETQYFGPGTRLLVL.

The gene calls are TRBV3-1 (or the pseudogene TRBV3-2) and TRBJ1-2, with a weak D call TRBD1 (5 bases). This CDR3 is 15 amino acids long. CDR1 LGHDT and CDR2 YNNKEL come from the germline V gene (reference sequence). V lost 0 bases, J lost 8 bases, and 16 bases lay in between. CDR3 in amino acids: CASSQEPRRERGYTF. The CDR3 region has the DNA TGTGCCAGCAGCCAAGAACCCCGCAGGGAGCGAGGCTACACCTTC.

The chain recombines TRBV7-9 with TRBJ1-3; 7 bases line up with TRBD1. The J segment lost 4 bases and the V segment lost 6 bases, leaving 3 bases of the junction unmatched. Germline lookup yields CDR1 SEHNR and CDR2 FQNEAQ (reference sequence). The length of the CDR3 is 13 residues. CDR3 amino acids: CASRGQSGNTIYF. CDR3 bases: TGTGCCAGCAGGGGACAGTCCGGAAACACCATATATTTT.

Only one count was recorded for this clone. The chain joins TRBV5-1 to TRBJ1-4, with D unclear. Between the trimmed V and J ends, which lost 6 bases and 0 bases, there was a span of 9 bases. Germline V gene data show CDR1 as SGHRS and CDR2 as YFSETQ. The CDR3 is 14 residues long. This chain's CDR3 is CASTGSSTNEKLFF. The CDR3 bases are TGCGCCAGCACCGGGAGTTCAACTAATGAAAAACTGTTTTTT.

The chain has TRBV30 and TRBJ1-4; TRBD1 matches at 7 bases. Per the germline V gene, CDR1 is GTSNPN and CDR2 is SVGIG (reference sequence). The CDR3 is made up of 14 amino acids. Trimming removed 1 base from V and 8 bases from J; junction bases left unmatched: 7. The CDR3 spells CAWSGQGEREKLFF. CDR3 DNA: TGTGCCTGGAGTGGGCAGGGGGAAAGAGAAAAACTGTTTTTT.

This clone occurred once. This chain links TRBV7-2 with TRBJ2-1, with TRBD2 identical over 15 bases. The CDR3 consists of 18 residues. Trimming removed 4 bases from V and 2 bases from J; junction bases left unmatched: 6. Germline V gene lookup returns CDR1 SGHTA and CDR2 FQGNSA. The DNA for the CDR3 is TGTGCCAGCAGCTCCTGGACTAGCGGGGGGGGCACCTACAATGAGCAGTTCTTC. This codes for CASSSWTSGGGTYNEQFF.